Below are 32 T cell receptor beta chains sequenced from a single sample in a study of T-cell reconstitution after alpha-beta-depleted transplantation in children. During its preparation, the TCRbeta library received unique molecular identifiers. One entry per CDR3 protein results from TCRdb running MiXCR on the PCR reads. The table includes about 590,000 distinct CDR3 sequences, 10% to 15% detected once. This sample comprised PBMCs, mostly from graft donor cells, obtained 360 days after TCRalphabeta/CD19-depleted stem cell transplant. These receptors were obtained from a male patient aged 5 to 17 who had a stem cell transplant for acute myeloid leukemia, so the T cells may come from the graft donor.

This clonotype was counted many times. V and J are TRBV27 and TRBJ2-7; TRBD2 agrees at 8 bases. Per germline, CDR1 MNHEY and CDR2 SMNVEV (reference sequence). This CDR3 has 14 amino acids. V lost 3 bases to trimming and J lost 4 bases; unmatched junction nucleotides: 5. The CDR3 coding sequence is TGTGCCAGCAGTTTTTTCCGGGAGGGGTACGAGCAGTACTTC. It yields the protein CASSFFREGYEQYF.

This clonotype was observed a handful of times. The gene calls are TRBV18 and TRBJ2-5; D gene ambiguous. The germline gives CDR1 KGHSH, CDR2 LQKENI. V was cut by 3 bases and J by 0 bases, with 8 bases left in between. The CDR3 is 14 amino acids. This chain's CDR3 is CASSPLPYQETQYF. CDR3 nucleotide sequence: TGTGCCAGCTCACCGCTACCGTACCAAGAGACCCAGTACTTC.

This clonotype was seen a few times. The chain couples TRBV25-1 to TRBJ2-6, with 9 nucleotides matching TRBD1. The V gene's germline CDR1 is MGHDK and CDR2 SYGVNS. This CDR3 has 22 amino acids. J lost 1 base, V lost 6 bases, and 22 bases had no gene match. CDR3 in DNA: TGTGCCAGCAGACCCATGCCGGCCGGGACAGGGAGGGCAACATCTGGGGCCAACGTCCTGACTTTC. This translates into CASRPMPAGTGRATSGANVLTF. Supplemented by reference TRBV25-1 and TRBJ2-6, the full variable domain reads EADIYQTPRYLVIGTGKKITLECSQTMGHDKMYWYQQDPGMELHLIHYSYGVNSTEKGDLSSESTVSRIRTEHFPLTLESARPSHTSQYLCASRPMPAGTGRATSGANVLTFGAGSRLTVL.

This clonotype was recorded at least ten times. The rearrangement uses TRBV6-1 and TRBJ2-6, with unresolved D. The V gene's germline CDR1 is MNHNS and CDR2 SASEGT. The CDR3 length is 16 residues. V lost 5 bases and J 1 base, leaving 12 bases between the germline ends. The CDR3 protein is CASSPHLGSGANVLTF. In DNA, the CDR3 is TGTGCCAGCAGTCCCCACCTCGGTTCTGGGGCCAACGTCCTGACTTTC.

The CDR3 DNA reads as TGTGCCAGCAGCTTAGCAGCGGGAGGTCCTTACAATGAGCAGTTCTTC. Translating it yields CASSLAAGGPYNEQFF. The V call is TRBV7-2, the J call TRBJ2-1; 9 nucleotides agree with TRBD2. Germline-derived CDR1 and CDR2 are SGHTA and FQGNSA. V was clipped by 0 bases and J by 4 bases; unmatched bases: 4. This CDR3 region has 16 residues.

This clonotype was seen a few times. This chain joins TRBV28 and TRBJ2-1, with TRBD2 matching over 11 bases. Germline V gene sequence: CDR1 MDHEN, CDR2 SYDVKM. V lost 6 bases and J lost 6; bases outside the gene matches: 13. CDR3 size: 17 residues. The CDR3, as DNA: TGTGCCAGCAGACTTAGGACTAGCGGGCATCCGTTCAATGAGCAGTTCTTC. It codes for CASRLRTSGHPFNEQFF.

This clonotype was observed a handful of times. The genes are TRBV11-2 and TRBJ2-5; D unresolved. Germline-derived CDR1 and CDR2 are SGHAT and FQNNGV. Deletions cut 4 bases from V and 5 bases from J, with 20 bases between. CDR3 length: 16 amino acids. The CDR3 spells CASSSRRSRGWETQYF. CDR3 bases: TGTGCCAGCAGCTCCCGGCGTAGCCGCGGATGGGAGACCCAGTACTTC.

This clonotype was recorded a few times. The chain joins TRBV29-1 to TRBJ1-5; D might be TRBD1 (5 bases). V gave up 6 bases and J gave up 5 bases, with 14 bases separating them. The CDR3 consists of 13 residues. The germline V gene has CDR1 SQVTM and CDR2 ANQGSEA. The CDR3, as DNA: TGCAGCGTCCGGACACGGGGCGATCAGCCCCAGCATTTT. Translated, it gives CSVRTRGDQPQHF.

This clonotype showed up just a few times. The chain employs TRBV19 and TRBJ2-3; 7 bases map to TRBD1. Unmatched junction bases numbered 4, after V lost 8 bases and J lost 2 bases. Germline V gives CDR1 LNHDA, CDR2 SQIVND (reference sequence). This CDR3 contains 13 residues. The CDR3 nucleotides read TGTGCCAGTGGAGACAGGGCCACAGATACGCAGTATTTT. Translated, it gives CASGDRATDTQYF.

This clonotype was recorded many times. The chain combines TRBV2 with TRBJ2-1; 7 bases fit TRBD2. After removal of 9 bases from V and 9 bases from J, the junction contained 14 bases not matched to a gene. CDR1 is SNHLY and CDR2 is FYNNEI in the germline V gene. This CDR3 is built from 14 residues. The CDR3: CASGSNAGVAEQFF. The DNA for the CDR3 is TGTGCCAGTGGCAGCAACGCGGGAGTAGCTGAGCAGTTCTTC.

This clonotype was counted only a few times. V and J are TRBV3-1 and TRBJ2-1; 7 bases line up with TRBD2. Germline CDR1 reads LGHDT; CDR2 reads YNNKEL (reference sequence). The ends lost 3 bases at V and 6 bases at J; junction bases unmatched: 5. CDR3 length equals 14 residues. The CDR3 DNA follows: TGTGCCAGCAGCCAGGAGTGGGAGGGCAATGAGCAGTTCTTC. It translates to CASSQEWEGNEQFF.

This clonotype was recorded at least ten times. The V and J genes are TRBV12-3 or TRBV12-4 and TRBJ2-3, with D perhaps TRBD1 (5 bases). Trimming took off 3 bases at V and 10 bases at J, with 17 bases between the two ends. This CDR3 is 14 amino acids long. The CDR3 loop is CASSFARVTPAQYF. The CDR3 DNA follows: TGTGCCAGCAGTTTCGCCAGGGTGACTCCGGCGCAGTATTTT.

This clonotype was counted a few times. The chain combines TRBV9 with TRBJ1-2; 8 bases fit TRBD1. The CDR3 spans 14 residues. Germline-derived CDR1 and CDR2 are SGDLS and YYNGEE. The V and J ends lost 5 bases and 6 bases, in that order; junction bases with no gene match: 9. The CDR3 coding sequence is TGTGCCAGCAGTCCTACAGGGGGTATCAATGGCTACACCTTC. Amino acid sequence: CASSPTGGINGYTF.

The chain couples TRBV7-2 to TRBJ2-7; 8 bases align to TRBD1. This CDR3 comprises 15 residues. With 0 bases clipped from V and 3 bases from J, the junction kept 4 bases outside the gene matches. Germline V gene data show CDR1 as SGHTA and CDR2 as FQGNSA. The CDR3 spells CASSLAGTGDYEQYF. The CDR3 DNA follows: TGTGCCAGCAGCTTAGCCGGGACAGGAGACTACGAGCAGTACTTC.

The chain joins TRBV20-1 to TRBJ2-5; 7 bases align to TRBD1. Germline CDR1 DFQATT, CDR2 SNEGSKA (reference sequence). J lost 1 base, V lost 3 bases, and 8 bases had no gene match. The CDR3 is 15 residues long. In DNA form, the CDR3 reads TGCAGTGCTAGGGGTGACAGGGCTATCCAAGAGACCCAGTACTTC. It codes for CSARGDRAIQETQYF.

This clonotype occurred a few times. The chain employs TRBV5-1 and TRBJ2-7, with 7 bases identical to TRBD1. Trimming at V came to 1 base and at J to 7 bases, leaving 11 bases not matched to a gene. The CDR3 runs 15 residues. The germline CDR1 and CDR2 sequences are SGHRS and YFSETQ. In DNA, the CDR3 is TGCGCCAGCAGCTTGTGGACAGGATTTATCCCTGAGCAGTACTTC. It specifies CASSLWTGFIPEQYF. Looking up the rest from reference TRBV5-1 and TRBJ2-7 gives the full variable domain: KAGVTQTPRYLIKTRGQQVTLSCSPISGHRSVSWYQQTPGQGLQFLFEYFSETQRNKGNFPGRFSGRQFSNSRSEMNVSTLELGDSALYLCASSLWTGFIPEQYFGPGTRLTVT.

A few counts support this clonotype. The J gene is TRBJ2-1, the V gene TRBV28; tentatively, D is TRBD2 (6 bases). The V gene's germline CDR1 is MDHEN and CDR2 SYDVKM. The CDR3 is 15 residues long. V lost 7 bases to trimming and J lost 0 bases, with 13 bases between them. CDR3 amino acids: CASIGGFSSYNEQFF. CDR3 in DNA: TGTGCCAGCATTGGGGGGTTCAGCTCCTACAATGAGCAGTTCTTC.

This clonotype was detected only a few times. The CDR3 DNA follows: TGTGCCAGCAGCTTAGTATTCACTAGCGGGACCGGGGAGCTGTTTTTT. Its translation: CASSLVFTSGTGELFF. The chain employs TRBV11-2 and TRBJ2-2, with 9 bases that match TRBD2. Germline loops: CDR1 SGHAT, CDR2 FQNNGV. The J segment lost 5 bases and the V segment lost 1 base, leaving 5 bases of the junction unmatched. This CDR3 has 16 amino acids.

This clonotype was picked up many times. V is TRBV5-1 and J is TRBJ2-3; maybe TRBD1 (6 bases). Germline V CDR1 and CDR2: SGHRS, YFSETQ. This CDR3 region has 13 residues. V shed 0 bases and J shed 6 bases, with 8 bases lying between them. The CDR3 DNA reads TGCGCCAGCAGCTTGGGGGACAACGATACGCAGTATTTT. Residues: CASSLGDNDTQYF.

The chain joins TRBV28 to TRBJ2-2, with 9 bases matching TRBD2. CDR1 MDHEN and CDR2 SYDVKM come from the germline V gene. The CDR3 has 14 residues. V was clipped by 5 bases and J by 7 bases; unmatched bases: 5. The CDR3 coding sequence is TGTGCCAGCAGTGTAGCGGGAGCTGGCGGGGAGCTGTTTTTT. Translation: CASSVAGAGGELFF.

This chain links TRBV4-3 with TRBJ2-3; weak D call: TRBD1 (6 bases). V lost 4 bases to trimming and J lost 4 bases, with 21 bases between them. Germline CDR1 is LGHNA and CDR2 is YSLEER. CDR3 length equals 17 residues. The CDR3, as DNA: TGCGCCAGCAGCCCTGCCCTACTCACAGGGTTCGCAGATACGCAGTATTTT. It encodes CASSPALLTGFADTQYF.

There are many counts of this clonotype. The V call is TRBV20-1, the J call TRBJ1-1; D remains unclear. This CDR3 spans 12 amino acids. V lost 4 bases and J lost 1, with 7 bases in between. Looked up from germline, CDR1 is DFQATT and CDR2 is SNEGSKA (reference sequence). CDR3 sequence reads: CSANQENTEAFF. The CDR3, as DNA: TGCAGTGCTAACCAGGAGAACACTGAAGCTTTCTTT.

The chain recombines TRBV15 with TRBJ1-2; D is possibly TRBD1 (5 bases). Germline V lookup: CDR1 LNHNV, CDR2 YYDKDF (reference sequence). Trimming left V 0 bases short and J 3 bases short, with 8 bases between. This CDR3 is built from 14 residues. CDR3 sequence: CATSRDRVDYGYTF. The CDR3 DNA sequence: TGTGCCACCAGCAGAGACAGGGTGGACTATGGCTACACCTTC. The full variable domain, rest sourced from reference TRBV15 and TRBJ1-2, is DAMVIQNPRYQVTQFGKPVTLSCSQTLNHNVMYWYQQKSSQAPKLLFHYYDKDFNNEADTPDNFQSRRPNTSFCFLDIRSPGLGDTAMYLCATSRDRVDYGYTFGSGTRLTVV.

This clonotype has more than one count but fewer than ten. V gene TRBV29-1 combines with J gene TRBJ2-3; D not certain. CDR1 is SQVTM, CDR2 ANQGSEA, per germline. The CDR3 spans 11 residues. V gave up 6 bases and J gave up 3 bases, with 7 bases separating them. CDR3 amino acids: CSVRRTDTQYF. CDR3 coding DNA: TGCAGCGTGAGGCGAACAGATACGCAGTATTTT.

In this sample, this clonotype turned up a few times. As DNA, the CDR3 is TGTGCCAGCAGTTTGTTAGACACCCAGGGCCACGAGCAGTACTTC. It yields the protein CASSLLDTQGHEQYF. The rearrangement links TRBV28 to TRBJ2-7; TRBD1 might be the D (5 bases). This CDR3 comprises 15 residues. V gave up 3 bases and J gave up 5 bases, with 17 bases separating them. Germline values: CDR1 MDHEN, CDR2 SYDVKM.

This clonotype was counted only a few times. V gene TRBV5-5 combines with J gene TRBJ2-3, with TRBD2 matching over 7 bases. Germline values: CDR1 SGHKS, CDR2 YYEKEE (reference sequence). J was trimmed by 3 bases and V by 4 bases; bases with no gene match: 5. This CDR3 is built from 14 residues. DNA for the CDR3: TGTGCCAGCAGCCTATGGACTAGAACAGATACGCAGTATTTT. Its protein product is CASSLWTRTDTQYF.

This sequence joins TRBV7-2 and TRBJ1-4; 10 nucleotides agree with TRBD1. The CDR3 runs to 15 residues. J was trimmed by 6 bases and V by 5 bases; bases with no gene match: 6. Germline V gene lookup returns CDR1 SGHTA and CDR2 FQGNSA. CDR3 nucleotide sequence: TGTGCCAGCAGCGCGTTCGGGACAGGGGATGAAAAACTGTTTTTT. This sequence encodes CASSAFGTGDEKLFF.

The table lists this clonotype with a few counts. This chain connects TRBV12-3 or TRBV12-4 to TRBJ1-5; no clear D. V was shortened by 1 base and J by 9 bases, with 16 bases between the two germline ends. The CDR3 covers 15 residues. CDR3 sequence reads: CASSLVLGQPLPQHF. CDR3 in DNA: TGTGCCAGCAGTTTAGTGTTAGGGCAGCCCTTGCCCCAGCATTTT.

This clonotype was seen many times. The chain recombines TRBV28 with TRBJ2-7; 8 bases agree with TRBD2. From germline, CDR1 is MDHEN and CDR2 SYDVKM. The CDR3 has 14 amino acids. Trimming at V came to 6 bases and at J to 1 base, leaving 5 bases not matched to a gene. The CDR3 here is CASRIAGPSYEQYF. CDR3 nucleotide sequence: TGTGCCAGCAGGATAGCGGGACCTTCCTACGAGCAGTACTTC.

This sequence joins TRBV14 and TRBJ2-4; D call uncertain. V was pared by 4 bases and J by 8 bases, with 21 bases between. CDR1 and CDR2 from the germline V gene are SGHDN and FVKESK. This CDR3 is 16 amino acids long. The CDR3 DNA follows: TGTGCCAGCAGCCGCACCCTATCCGCCAATCGGGACATTCAGTACTTC. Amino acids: CASSRTLSANRDIQYF.

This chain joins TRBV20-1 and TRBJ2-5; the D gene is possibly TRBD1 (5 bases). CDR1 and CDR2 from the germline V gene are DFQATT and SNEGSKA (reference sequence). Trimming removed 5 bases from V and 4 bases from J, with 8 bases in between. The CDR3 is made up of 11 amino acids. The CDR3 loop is CSAGQLETQYF. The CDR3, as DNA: TGCAGTGCTGGACAACTAGAGACCCAGTACTTC.

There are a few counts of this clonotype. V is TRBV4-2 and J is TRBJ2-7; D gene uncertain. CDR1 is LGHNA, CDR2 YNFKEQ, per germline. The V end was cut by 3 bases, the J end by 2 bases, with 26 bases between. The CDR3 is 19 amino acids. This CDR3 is CASSHKNIELTKPAYEQYF. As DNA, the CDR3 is TGTGCCAGCAGCCATAAAAATATCGAGCTTACAAAGCCGGCCTACGAGCAGTACTTC.